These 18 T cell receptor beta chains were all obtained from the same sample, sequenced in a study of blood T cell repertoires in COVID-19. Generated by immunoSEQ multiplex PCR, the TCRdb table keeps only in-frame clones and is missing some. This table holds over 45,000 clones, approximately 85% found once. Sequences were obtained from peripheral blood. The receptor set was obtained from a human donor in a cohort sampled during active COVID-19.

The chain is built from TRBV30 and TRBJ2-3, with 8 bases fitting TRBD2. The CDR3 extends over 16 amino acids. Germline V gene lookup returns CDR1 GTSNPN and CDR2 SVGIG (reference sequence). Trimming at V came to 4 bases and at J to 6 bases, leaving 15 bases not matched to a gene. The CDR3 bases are TGTGCCTGGAAGTGGGTGGCAGCGGGAGTAGCGGATACGCAGTATTTT. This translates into CAWKWVAAGVADTQYF.

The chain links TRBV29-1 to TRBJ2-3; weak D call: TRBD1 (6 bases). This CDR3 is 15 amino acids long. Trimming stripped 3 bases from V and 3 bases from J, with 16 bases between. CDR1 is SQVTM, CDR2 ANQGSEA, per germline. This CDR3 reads CSVDGWGRRTDTQYF. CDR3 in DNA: TGCAGCGTTGATGGGTGGGGGCGGAGGACAGATACGCAGTATTTT.

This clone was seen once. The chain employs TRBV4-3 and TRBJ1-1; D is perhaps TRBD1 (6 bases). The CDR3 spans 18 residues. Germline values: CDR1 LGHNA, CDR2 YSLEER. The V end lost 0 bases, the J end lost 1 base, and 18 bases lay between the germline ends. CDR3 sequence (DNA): TGCGCCAGCAGCCAAGATCCCCCCCGAGACAGGTGGAACACTGAAGCTTTCTTT. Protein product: CASSQDPPRDRWNTEAFF.

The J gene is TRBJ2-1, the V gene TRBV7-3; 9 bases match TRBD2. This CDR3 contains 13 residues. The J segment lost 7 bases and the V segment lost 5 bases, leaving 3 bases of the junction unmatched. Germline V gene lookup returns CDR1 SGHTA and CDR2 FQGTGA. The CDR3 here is CASSPAGGNEQFF. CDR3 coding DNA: TGTGCCAGCAGCCCAGCGGGGGGTAATGAGCAGTTCTTC.

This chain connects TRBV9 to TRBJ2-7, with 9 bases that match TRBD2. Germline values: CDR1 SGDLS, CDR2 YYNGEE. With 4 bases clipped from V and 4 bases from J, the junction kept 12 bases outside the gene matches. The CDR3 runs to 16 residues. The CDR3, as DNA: TGTGCCAGCAGCCCGGGGGCTAGCGGGGTCTATTACGAGCAGTACTTC. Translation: CASSPGASGVYYEQYF.

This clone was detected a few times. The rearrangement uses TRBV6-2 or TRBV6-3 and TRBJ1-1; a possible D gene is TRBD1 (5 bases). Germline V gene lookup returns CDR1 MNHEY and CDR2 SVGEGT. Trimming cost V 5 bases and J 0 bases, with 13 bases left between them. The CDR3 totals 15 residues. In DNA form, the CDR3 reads TGTGCCAGCAGTAGGGGATTGACTGTGAACACTGAAGCTTTCTTT. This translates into CASSRGLTVNTEAFF.

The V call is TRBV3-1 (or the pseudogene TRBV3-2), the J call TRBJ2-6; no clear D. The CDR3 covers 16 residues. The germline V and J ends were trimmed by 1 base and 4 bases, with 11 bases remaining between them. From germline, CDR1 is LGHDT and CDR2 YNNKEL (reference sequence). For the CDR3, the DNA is TGTGCCAGCAGCCAAGTTATCGCGAAAGGGGCCAACGTCCTGACTTTC. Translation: CASSQVIAKGANVLTF.

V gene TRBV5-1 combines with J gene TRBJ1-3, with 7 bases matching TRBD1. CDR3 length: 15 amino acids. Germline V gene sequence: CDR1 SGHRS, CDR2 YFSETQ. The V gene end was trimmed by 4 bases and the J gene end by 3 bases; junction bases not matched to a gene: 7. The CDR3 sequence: CASSENRGDGNTIYF. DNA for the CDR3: TGCGCCAGCAGCGAGAACAGGGGAGATGGAAACACCATATATTTT.

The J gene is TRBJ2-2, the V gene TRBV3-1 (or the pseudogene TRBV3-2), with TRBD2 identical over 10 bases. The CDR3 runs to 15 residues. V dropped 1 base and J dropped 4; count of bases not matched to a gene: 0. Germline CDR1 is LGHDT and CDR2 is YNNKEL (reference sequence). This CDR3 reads CASSQGLAGTGELFF. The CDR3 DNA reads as TGTGCCAGCAGCCAAGGACTAGCGGGCACCGGGGAGCTGTTTTTT.

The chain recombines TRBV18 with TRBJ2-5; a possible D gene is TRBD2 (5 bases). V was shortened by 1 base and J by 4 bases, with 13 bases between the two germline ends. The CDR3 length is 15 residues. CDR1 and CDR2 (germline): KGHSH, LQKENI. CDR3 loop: CASSPRVGGGETQYF. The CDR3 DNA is TGTGCCAGCTCACCACGGGTGGGCGGAGGAGAGACCCAGTACTTC.

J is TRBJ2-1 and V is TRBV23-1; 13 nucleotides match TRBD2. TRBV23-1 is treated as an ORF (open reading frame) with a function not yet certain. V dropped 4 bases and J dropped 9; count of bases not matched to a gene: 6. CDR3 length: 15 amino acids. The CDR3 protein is CASSPRTSGRTEQFF. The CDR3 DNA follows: TGCGCCAGCAGTCCCAGGACTAGCGGGAGAACTGAGCAGTTCTTC.

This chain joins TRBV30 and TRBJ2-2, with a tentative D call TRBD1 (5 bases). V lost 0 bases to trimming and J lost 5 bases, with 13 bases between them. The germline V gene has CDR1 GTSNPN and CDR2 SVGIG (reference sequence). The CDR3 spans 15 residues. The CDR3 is CAWSVRSGHTGELFF. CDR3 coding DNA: TGTGCCTGGAGTGTACGGTCAGGGCATACCGGGGAGCTGTTTTTT.

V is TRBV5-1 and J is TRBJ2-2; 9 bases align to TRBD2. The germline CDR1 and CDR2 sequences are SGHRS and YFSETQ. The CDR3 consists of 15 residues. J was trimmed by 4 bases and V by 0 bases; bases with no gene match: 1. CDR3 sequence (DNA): TGCGCCAGCAGCTTGGCTAGCGGGGTCACCGGGGAGCTGTTTTTT. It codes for CASSLASGVTGELFF.

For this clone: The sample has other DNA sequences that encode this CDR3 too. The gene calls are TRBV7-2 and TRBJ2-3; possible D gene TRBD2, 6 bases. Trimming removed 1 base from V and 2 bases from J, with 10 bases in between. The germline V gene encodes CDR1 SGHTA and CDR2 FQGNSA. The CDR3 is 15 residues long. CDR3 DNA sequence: TGTGCCAGCAGCTTAGGTCTAGCGTACACAGATACGCAGTATTTT. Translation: CASSLGLAYTDTQYF.

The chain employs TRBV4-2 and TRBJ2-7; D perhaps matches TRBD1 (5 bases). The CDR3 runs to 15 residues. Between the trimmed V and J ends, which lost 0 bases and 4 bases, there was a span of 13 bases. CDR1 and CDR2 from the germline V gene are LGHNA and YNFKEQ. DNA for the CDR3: TGTGCCAGCAGCCAAGATCCGCGACAGACTTACGAGCAGTACTTC. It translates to CASSQDPRQTYEQYF.

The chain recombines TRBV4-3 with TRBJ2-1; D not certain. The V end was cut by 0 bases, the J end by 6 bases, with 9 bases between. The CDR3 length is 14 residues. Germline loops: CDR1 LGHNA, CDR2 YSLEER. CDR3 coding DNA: TGCGCCAGCAGCCAAGATTACCCGGGCAATGAGCAGTTCTTC. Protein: CASSQDYPGNEQFF.

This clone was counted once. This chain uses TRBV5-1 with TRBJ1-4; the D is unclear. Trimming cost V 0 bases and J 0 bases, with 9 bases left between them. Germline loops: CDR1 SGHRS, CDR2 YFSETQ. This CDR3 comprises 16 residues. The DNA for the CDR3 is TGCGCCAGCAGCTTGGCCCCTTTAGCAACTAATGAAAAACTGTTTTTT. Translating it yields CASSLAPLATNEKLFF.

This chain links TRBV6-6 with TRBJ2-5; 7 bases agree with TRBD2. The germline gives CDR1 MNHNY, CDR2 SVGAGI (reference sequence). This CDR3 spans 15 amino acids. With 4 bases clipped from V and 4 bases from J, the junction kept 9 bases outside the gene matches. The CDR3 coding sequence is TGTGCCAGCAGTTCCGGCGGGAGAGTTAGAGAGACCCAGTACTTC. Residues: CASSSGGRVRETQYF.